Listed here are 27 T cell receptor beta chains from one sample, sequenced in a study of T cells and Merkel cell carcinoma outcomes. The repertoire was sequenced with immunoSEQ multiplex PCR; TCRdb's copy has only in-frame clones and lacks some. The sample has 15,000 to 16,000 clones; roughly 76% are singletons. Sequenced: tumor tissue from Merkel cell carcinoma. Every receptor here comes from a human donor with Merkel cell carcinoma.

This clone was counted between two and nine times. V gene TRBV19 combines with J gene TRBJ1-4; D is perhaps TRBD1 (5 bases). Between the trimmed V and J ends, which lost 1 base and 7 bases, there was a span of 16 bases. The CDR3 contains 16 residues. The V gene's germline CDR1 is LNHDA and CDR2 SQIVND (reference sequence). This CDR3 reads CASSIASGIEGEKLFF. CDR3 bases: TGTGCCAGTAGTATAGCATCAGGGATTGAAGGTGAAAAACTGTTTTTT.

V is TRBV9 and J is TRBJ2-1; no clear D gene. V was trimmed by 4 bases and J by 0 bases, leaving 8 bases between them. This CDR3 spans 14 amino acids. From germline, CDR1 is SGDLS and CDR2 YYNGEE. The CDR3 bases are TGTGCCAGCAGCTCACAGAGCTCCTACAATGAGCAGTTCTTC. Its translation is CASSSQSSYNEQFF. The whole variable domain, remainder taken from reference TRBV9 and TRBJ2-1, is DSGVTQTPKHLITATGQRVTLRCSPRSGDLSVYWYQQSLDQGLQFLIQYYNGEERAKGNILERFSAQQFPDLHSELNLSSLELGDSALYFCASSSQSSYNEQFFGPGTRLTVL.

The chain couples TRBV7-9 to TRBJ2-1, with a weak D call TRBD1 (6 bases). The germline CDR1 and CDR2 sequences are SEHNR and FQNEAQ (reference sequence). V gave up 0 bases and J gave up 2 bases, with 8 bases separating them. The CDR3 is made up of 15 amino acids. CDR3 residues: CASSLAWTAYNEQFF. The CDR3 region has the DNA TGTGCCAGCAGCTTAGCGTGGACAGCCTACAATGAGCAGTTCTTC. The entire variable domain, with the rest obtained from reference TRBV7-9 and TRBJ2-1, is as follows: DTGVSQNPRHKITKRGQNVTFRCDPISEHNRLYWYRQTLGQGPEFLTYFQNEAQLEKSRLLSDRFSAERPKGSFSTLEIQRTEQGDSAMYLCASSLAWTAYNEQFFGPGTRLTVL.

This clone has a handful of counts. The rearrangement joins TRBV21-1 to TRBJ1-6. TRBV21-1 is a pseudogene locus. The CDR3 runs 18 residues. The DNA for the CDR3 is TGTGCCAGCAGCAAAGCGCTCGGCGGGAGCTCCTATAATTCACCCCTCCACTTT. Residues: CASSKALGGSSYNSPLHF.

The chain employs TRBV27 and TRBJ1-4; the D gene is possibly TRBD1 (5 bases). CDR1 and CDR2 from the germline V gene are MNHEY and SMNVEV (reference sequence). With 0 bases removed from V and 10 bases from J, the gap between germline ends came to 21 bases. The CDR3 totals 17 residues. DNA for the CDR3: TGTGCCAGCAGTTTATCTTCCCCCCTCATCAACCAGGGAAAACTGTTTTTT. Its translation is CASSLSSPLINQGKLFF.

With respect to this clone: The same CDR3 arises from other DNA sequences in this sample as well. The chain has TRBV11-2 and TRBJ1-2; D gene uncertain. The V and J ends lost 5 bases and 9 bases respectively, with 16 bases between them. The CDR3 is made up of 13 amino acids. The V gene's germline CDR1 is SGHAT and CDR2 FQNNGV. The CDR3 region is CASSTQGISRYTF. CDR3 coding DNA: TGTGCCAGCAGCACTCAAGGGATCAGTCGCTACACCTTC.

The V and J genes are TRBV15 and TRBJ1-1; 9 nucleotides agree with TRBD1. The V gene end was trimmed by 5 bases and the J gene end by 5 bases; junction bases not matched to a gene: 9. This CDR3 has 15 residues. Germline V gene lookup returns CDR1 LNHNV and CDR2 YYDKDF (reference sequence). The CDR3 DNA follows: TGTGCCACCAGCCGACTTACAGGGGGCTTGACTGAAGCTTTCTTT. This gives the protein CATSRLTGGLTEAFF.

V is TRBV19 and J is TRBJ1-3; D is unresolved. V was pared by 5 bases and J by 4 bases, with 12 bases between. Per germline, CDR1 LNHDA and CDR2 SQIVND (reference sequence). This CDR3 contains 14 residues. The CDR3 DNA follows: TGTGCCAGTAGTCAACCAGGCCGCGGAAACACCATATATTTT. Residues: CASSQPGRGNTIYF.

The genes are TRBV30 and TRBJ2-7, with a tentative D call TRBD2 (6 bases). Germline V gene data show CDR1 as GTSNPN and CDR2 as SVGIG (reference sequence). This CDR3 comprises 18 residues. Trimming took 5 bases from V and 3 from J, leaving 29 bases between them. CDR3 loop: CAWDRNPPGVLPGYEQYF. The CDR3 DNA sequence: TGTGCCTGGGACCGGAACCCCCCGGGAGTCCTCCCCGGCTACGAGCAGTACTTC.

V is TRBV5-4 and J is TRBJ1-5, with D unclear. Germline V gene lookup returns CDR1 SGHNT and CDR2 YYREEE (reference sequence). The CDR3 has 13 amino acids. With 0 bases removed from V and 4 bases from J, the gap between germline ends came to 5 bases. CDR3 in amino acids: CASSLGLNQPQHF. In DNA, the CDR3 is TGTGCCAGCAGCTTGGGCCTTAATCAGCCCCAGCATTTT.

CDR3 nucleotide sequence: TGTGCCAGCAGTTACTCCCACAGGGGGAATCAGCCCCAGCATTTT. Translating gives CASSYSHRGNQPQHF. The chain joins TRBV6-5 to TRBJ1-5, with 8 bases fitting TRBD1. V trimming: 0 bases; J trimming: 4 bases; junction bases outside the gene matches: 2. Per germline, CDR1 MNHEY and CDR2 SVGAGI. This CDR3 comprises 15 residues.

The chain joins TRBV7-2 to TRBJ2-7; D possibly corresponds to TRBD2 (5 bases). With 6 bases removed from V and 1 base from J, the gap between germline ends came to 13 bases. The length of the CDR3 is 14 residues. Germline V lookup: CDR1 SGHTA, CDR2 FQGNSA. CDR3 residues: CASRTLGVSYEQYF. The CDR3 coding sequence is TGTGCCAGCAGGACCCTGGGAGTATCCTACGAGCAGTACTTC.

This clone was counted a few times. The chain employs TRBV11-2 and TRBJ2-1; D is unresolved. The CDR3 runs to 14 residues. V lost 1 base to trimming and J lost 2 bases, with 6 bases between them. Germline-derived CDR1 and CDR2 are SGHAT and FQNNGV. The CDR3 DNA reads as TGTGCCAGCAGCTTAGTTCCCACCTACAATGAGCAGTTCTTC. Translating it yields CASSLVPTYNEQFF.

The CDR3 reads CASSRGLARETQYF. Here the CDR3 DNA reads TGTGCCAGCAGCCGAGGACTAGCGAGGGAGACCCAGTACTTC. This rearrangement joins TRBV14 to TRBJ2-5, with 9 bases matching TRBD2. The J segment lost 5 bases and the V segment lost 4 bases, leaving 5 bases of the junction unmatched. CDR3 size: 14 residues. CDR1 is SGHDN, CDR2 FVKESK, per germline. Based on the CDR3 plus reference TRBV14 and TRBJ2-5, the full variable domain is EAGVTQFPSHSVIEKGQTVTLRCDPISGHDNLYWYRRVMGKEIKFLLHFVKESKQDESGMPNNRFLAERTGGTYSTLKVQPAELEDSGVYFCASSRGLARETQYFGPGTRLLVL.

In regard to this clone: Possible read error: a much larger clone is one base away. J is TRBJ2-7 and V is TRBV18, with D maybe TRBD1 (6 bases). This CDR3 contains 14 residues. Trimming left V 6 bases short and J 2 bases short, with 14 bases between. Germline CDR1 and CDR2: KGHSH and LQKENI. The CDR3 region has the DNA TGTGCCAGCTCTCTAAGGACAGCAACCTACGAGCAGTACTTC. Protein product: CASSLRTATYEQYF.

The J gene is TRBJ1-1, the V gene TRBV11-2; D uncertain. Looked up from germline, CDR1 is SGHAT and CDR2 is FQNNGV. The CDR3 runs 17 residues. V lost 1 base and J lost 0, with 15 bases in between. For the CDR3, the DNA is TGTGCCAGCAGCTTAGGGCGGAACAGTTTTATGAACACTGAAGCTTTCTTT. It translates to CASSLGRNSFMNTEAFF.

The chain employs TRBV5-1 and TRBJ1-2, with D maybe TRBD1 (5 bases). CDR1 is SGHRS, CDR2 YFSETQ, per germline. CDR3 length: 13 residues. Trimming removed 5 bases from V and 6 bases from J, with 14 bases in between. CDR3 loop: CASRDTQQHGYTF. DNA of the CDR3: TGCGCCAGCAGGGACACCCAACAGCATGGCTACACCTTC. The whole variable domain, remainder taken from reference TRBV5-1 and TRBJ1-2, is KAGVTQTPRYLIKTRGQQVTLSCSPISGHRSVSWYQQTPGQGLQFLFEYFSETQRNKGNFPGRFSGRQFSNSRSEMNVSTLELGDSALYLCASRDTQQHGYTFGSGTRLTVV.

The V gene is TRBV28, the J gene TRBJ1-1; no firm D call. The CDR3 has 14 residues. Germline CDR1 MDHEN, CDR2 SYDVKM. V dropped 2 bases and J dropped 3 bases, with 10 bases sitting between them. CDR3 sequence (DNA): TGTGCCAGCAGTTTAGAGGCTCGGGACACTGAAGCTTTCTTT. As protein: CASSLEARDTEAFF.

The rearrangement links TRBV30 to TRBJ1-5, with D perhaps matching TRBD1 (6 bases). This CDR3 spans 12 amino acids. CDR1 GTSNPN and CDR2 SVGIG come from the germline V gene (reference sequence). The V end was cut by 7 bases, the J end by 5 bases, with 12 bases between. The CDR3 nucleotides read TGTGCCTCGGGGGGCGGGGATCAGCCCCAGCATTTT. Its protein is CASGGGDQPQHF. The full variable domain, in which reference TRBV30 and TRBJ1-5 provide the parts outside the CDR3, is SQTIHQWPATLVQPVGSPLSLECTVEGTSNPNLYWYRQAAGRGLQLLFYSVGIGQISSEVPQNLSASRPQDRQFILSSKKLLLSDSGFYLCASGGGDQPQHFGDGTRLSIL.

The chain links TRBV13 to TRBJ2-1, with D maybe TRBD2 (7 bases). Germline CDR1 reads PRHDT; CDR2 reads FYEKMQ (reference sequence). V was trimmed by 5 bases and J by 5 bases, leaving 16 bases between them. This CDR3 contains 15 residues. CDR3 amino acids: CASSTAGAPDNEQFF. Written as DNA, the CDR3 is TGTGCCAGCAGCACTGCGGGGGCGCCCGACAATGAGCAGTTCTTC.

V usage is TRBV28 and J usage is TRBJ1-4, with TRBD1 matching 7 bases. CDR1 and CDR2 (germline): MDHEN, SYDVKM. The CDR3 consists of 14 residues. The V segment lost 4 bases and the J segment 4 bases; nucleotides outside the gene matches: 3. The CDR3 DNA reads as TGTGCCAGCAGTTCTAGGGGGCTTAATGAAAAACTGTTTTTT. Its translation: CASSSRGLNEKLFF.

This sequence joins TRBV11-1 and TRBJ1-1; D is uncertain. Per the germline V gene, CDR1 is SGHAT and CDR2 is FQDESV (reference sequence). This CDR3 has 14 residues. Deletions cut 4 bases from V and 1 base from J, with 10 bases between. The CDR3 here is CASSSAPRNTEAFF. The CDR3 bases are TGTGCCAGCAGCTCCGCTCCGCGGAACACTGAAGCTTTCTTT. Full variable domain (outside the CDR3, taken from reference TRBV11-1 and TRBJ1-1): EAEVAQSPRYKITEKSQAVAFWCDPISGHATLYWYRQILGQGPELLVQFQDESVVDDSQLPKDRFSAERLKGVDSTLKIQPAELGDSAMYLCASSSAPRNTEAFFGQGTRLTVV.

V is TRBV4-1 and J is TRBJ1-3; D uncertain. The CDR3 is 16 amino acids. V was clipped by 1 base and J by 2 bases, with 12 bases between them. Germline V gene data show CDR1 as MGHRA and CDR2 as YSYEKL. In nucleotides, the CDR3 is TGCGCCAGCAGCCAAGGGCCCGGATTGACTGGAAACACCATATATTTT. This sequence encodes CASSQGPGLTGNTIYF.

J is TRBJ1-2 and V is TRBV30; D is unclear. V was trimmed by 4 bases and J by 0 bases, leaving 12 bases between them. Germline lookup yields CDR1 GTSNPN and CDR2 SVGIG (reference sequence). The length of the CDR3 is 14 residues. CDR3 amino acids: CAWIAPPANYGYTF. The CDR3, as DNA: TGTGCCTGGATCGCCCCCCCCGCTAACTATGGCTACACCTTC.

The chain is built from TRBV28 and TRBJ1-1; no firm D call. Trimming shortened V by 6 bases and J by 6 bases, and 14 bases separated the two germline ends. CDR1 MDHEN and CDR2 SYDVKM come from the germline V gene. The CDR3 extends over 13 amino acids. This CDR3 reads CASRTLGYPEAFF. CDR3 nucleotide sequence: TGTGCCAGCAGGACCTTAGGGTATCCTGAAGCTTTCTTT.

In its sample, this clone was seen a few times. J is TRBJ2-1 and V is TRBV30; no clear D. This CDR3 spans 15 amino acids. CDR1 is GTSNPN, CDR2 SVGIG, per germline (reference sequence). V was cut by 5 bases and J by 4 bases, with 18 bases left in between. This CDR3 is CAWVRSAAPYNEQFF. In nucleotides, the CDR3 is TGTGCCTGGGTGAGGTCGGCTGCACCTTACAATGAGCAGTTCTTC.

The rearrangement links TRBV7-9 to TRBJ1-4; D gene unclear. The CDR3 covers 11 residues. Trimming removed 5 bases at V and 5 bases at J, with 3 bases between. CDR1 is SEHNR, CDR2 FQNEAQ, per germline (reference sequence). The CDR3 DNA sequence: TGTGCCAGCAGCAGGAATGAAAAACTGTTTTTT. This translates into CASSRNEKLFF.